The clone carrying this T cell receptor beta chain was observed a handful of times. The germline gives CDR1 MNHEY, CDR2 SVGEGT. V gave up 2 bases and J gave up 0 bases, with 7 bases separating them. This CDR3 is 14 amino acids long. These data originate in a study of blood T cell repertoires in COVID-19. Background on the study: COVID-19 samples collected from the United States, Italy and Spain covered acute and convalescent phases.

In the authors' workflow: The authors estimated nucleated cell counts from reference gene primer amplification. This table comes from immunoSEQ multiplex PCR, and its TCRdb copy is limited to in-frame clones, with some not included. V, J and clone size are taken as reported in that table, and D and trimming were inferred from the DNA itself. The sample holds about 51,000 clones, roughly 90% seen once. This chain uses TRBV6-2 or TRBV6-3 with TRBJ1-1; possibly TRBD1 for D (5 bases). The receptor's source is a man aged 55-75 years with acute or convalescent COVID-19. Specimen: peripheral blood. The CDR3 DNA is TGTGCCAGCAGTTACGGGGGGGTGAACACTGAAGCTTTCTTT. It specifies CASSYGGVNTEAFF.